The clone carrying this T cell receptor (beta chain) has just a few counts. From germline, CDR1 is GTSNPN and CDR2 SVGIG (reference sequence). With 3 bases removed from V and 4 bases from J, the gap between germline ends came to 13 bases. CDR3 length equals 14 residues. This entry belongs to a study of early T cells in non-severe SARS-CoV-2 infection. Individual cDNA molecules carried attached unique molecular identifiers. In TCRdb, the 5' RACE reads were re-called with MiXCR into one record per CDR3 protein. The sample carries just over 60,000 distinct CDR3 sequences, approximately 9.3% recorded once.

Sequencing was done on a sample of whole blood. This clonotype originated in an adult who was a healthcare worker with PCR-confirmed SARS-CoV-2 infection or an uninfected control (not recorded which). The chain employs TRBV30 and TRBJ1-3; D unclear. CDR3 bases: TGTGCCTGGAGGTTTAGCCTCCGAGGAAACACCATATATTTT. It yields the protein CAWRFSLRGNTIYF.